This TCR beta chain was sequenced in a study of PD-L1 blockade in urothelial cancer. On the study more broadly: Atezolizumab (1,200 mg intravenously every 3 weeks) began in about 2014 for patients. Of some 28 patients, around 26 were males with bladder-origin urothelial cancer. Study observations and caveats: Blood clones associated with the tumor expanded more at 3 weeks in durable-benefit patients.

Time point reported: peripheral blood 6 weeks after treatment start. As concerns this clone: Its target is not known.

Into every PCR, synthetic TCR analog templates were spiked. The data were produced by immunoSEQ multiplex PCR, yet TCRdb's version contains in-frame clones alone and is incomplete. The data hold about 43,000 clones, with about 83% observed a single time. There are 15 residues in the CDR3. V was shortened by 5 bases and J by 0 bases, with 13 bases between the two germline ends. CDR1 and CDR2 from the germline V gene are SGHTA and FQGNSA. The chain is built from TRBV7-2 and TRBJ1-1; D is possibly TRBD1 (6 bases). This receptor was identified in a man aged 55 to 70 with urothelial cancer. This material consisted of PBMCs, taken around atezolizumab (anti-PD-L1) treatment. The CDR3 protein is CASSPARQVNTEAFF. The CDR3 region has the DNA TGTGCCAGCAGCCCAGCAAGACAGGTGAACACTGAAGCTTTCTTT.